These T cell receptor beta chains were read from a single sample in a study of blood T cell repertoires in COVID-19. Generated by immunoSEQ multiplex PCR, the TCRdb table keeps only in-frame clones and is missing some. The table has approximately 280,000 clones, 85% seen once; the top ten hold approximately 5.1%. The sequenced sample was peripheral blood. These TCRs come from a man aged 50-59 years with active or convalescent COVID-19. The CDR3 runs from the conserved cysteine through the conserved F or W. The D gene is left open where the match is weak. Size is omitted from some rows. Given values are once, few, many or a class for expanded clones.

TGTGCCAGCAGCATAGCAGAGCTAGGGGAGTACTTC	CASSIAELGEYF	TRBV7-9	NA	NA	TRBJ2-4
TGCAGTGCTGGCCGGGAACAGAGAGCTTTCTTT	CSAGREQRAFF	TRBV20-1	NA	NA	TRBJ1-1
TGTGCCAGCAGCTTCGGGCAGGGGTCCTACGAGCAGTACTTC	CASSFGQGSYEQYF	TRBV5-5	NA	NA	TRBJ2-7
TGTGCCAGCAGACCCGGGAGAGTCACAGTCACCGGGGAGCTGTTTTTT	CASRPGRVTVTGELFF	TRBV7-8	NA	NA	TRBJ2-2
TGCGCCAGCAGCCAAGGTCGGGGGGGTAGTAGAGGCTCCTACGAGCAGTACTTC	CASSQGRGGSRGSYEQYF	TRBV4-1	TRBD2	NA	TRBJ2-7
TGTGCCATCAGGAGGGGGCGCGACACAGATACGCAGTATTTT	CAIRRGRDTDTQYF	TRBV10-3	TRBD1	NA	TRBJ2-3
TGCGCCCCCAGGTGGCGCGACGAGCAGTACTTC	CAPRWRDEQYF	TRBV10-1	NA	NA	TRBJ2-7
TGTGCCAGCGGGCTGCATGGAGGAGGAAACACCATATATTTT	CASGLHGGGNTIYF	TRBV28	NA	few	TRBJ1-3
TGTGCCAGCAGCCCTCGGACAGGGTGGAATGAAAAACTGTTTTTT	CASSPRTGWNEKLFF	TRBV9	TRBD1	once	TRBJ1-4
TGTGCCAGCAGTTACTCGACTAGCGGGAGTACGGTCGATACGCAGTATTTT	CASSYSTSGSTVDTQYF	TRBV6-2/TRBV6-3	TRBD2	NA	TRBJ2-3
TGTGCCTGGGCGCGACAGGGGGCCCATGGCTACACCTTC	CAWARQGAHGYTF	TRBV30	TRBD1	NA	TRBJ1-2
TGTGCCAGCAGCGTAGATGCTAGCGGGACCCCCGGGGAGCTGTTTTTT	CASSVDASGTPGELFF	TRBV9	TRBD2	NA	TRBJ2-2
TGTGCCTGGAGCCTGACAGCGGGGAATTCACCCCTCCACTTT	CAWSLTAGNSPLHF	TRBV30	NA	NA	TRBJ1-6
TGTGCCAGCACAGAGGTCCCAAGGACTGGCGGCTACACCTTC	CASTEVPRTGGYTF	TRBV6-5	NA	NA	TRBJ1-2
TGTGCCACCCGGGGGGGACTAGCCGTATACTACGAGCAGTACTTC	CATRGGLAVYYEQYF	TRBV28	TRBD2	NA	TRBJ2-7
TGTGCCAGTAGTCCGGGGGTACCGTACAATGAGCAGTTCTTC	CASSPGVPYNEQFF	TRBV19	NA	once	TRBJ2-1
TGTGCCAGCAGCTTAGTGCAGGGACAGGGTAGAGAGACCCAGTACTTC	CASSLVQGQGRETQYF	TRBV11-2	TRBD1	NA	TRBJ2-5
TGTGCCAGCAGCACGGGACTGCAGAGCTCCTACAATGAGCAGTTCTTC	CASSTGLQSSYNEQFF	TRBV5-4	NA	NA	TRBJ2-1
TGTGCCAGCAGCTTTTCAGGTAGCAATCAGCCCCAGCATTTT	CASSFSGSNQPQHF	TRBV7-9	NA	NA	TRBJ1-5
TGTGCCAGCAGCCGAGCAGGGCGGGAGCAGTTCTTC	CASSRAGREQFF	TRBV28	NA	NA	TRBJ2-1
TGTGCTAGTGGTCTTCCCCTGGCAGGGGGGATCCACAATGAGCAGTTCTTC	CASGLPLAGGIHNEQFF	TRBV12-5	NA	few	TRBJ2-1
TGTGCCAGCAGCTTGTCGGCGGGAGGTTCCAATGAGCAGTTCTTC	CASSLSAGGSNEQFF	TRBV5-4	TRBD2	NA	TRBJ2-1
TGTGCCATCAGTGAGTCGATAACGGGGAATCAGCCCCAGCATTTT	CAISESITGNQPQHF	TRBV10-3	NA	NA	TRBJ1-5
TGTGCCAGCAGCTTGGCGCGGACTAGCGGCCCCTACAATGAGCAGTTCTTC	CASSLARTSGPYNEQFF	TRBV5-5	TRBD2	NA	TRBJ2-1
TGTGCCAGCTCATTTCAGGGGAACTACGAGCAGTACTTC	CASSFQGNYEQYF	TRBV18	NA	NA	TRBJ2-7
TGCGCCAGCAGCCAAGGACCGACAGGGGACGAGCAGTACTTC	CASSQGPTGDEQYF	TRBV4-1	TRBD1	NA	TRBJ2-7
TGTGCCAGCTCACCCGCGGGAGGGTTTAAGGCTGAGCAGTTCTTC	CASSPAGGFKAEQFF	TRBV18	TRBD2	NA	TRBJ2-1
TGTGCCAGCAGCCCCCTTGTGGGGGGGGGCACTGAAGCTTTCTTT	CASSPLVGGGTEAFF	TRBV7-2	NA	NA	TRBJ1-1
TGTGCCAGCAGTTCGGGGGAGTCCTATGGCTACACCTTC	CASSSGESYGYTF	TRBV28	NA	few	TRBJ1-2
TGTGCCTGGAGTGAGACAGTGGGCCAGCCCCAGCATTTT	CAWSETVGQPQHF	TRBV30	NA	NA	TRBJ1-5
TGTGCCAGCCGCCCGACAGGGGAGGTCATTTCACCCCTCCACTTT	CASRPTGEVISPLHF	TRBV19	TRBD1	few	TRBJ1-6
TGTGCCACCAGCATCCGACTAGCGGGAGGGGAGCAGTACTTC	CATSIRLAGGEQYF	TRBV15	TRBD2	NA	TRBJ2-7
TGCGCCAGCAGCTATAGCGGGAGCAATGAGCAGTTCTTC	CASSYSGSNEQFF	TRBV5-1	TRBD2	few	TRBJ2-1
TGCGCCAGCAGCCTGACAGGGGGAAAGAACACTGAAGCTTTCTTT	CASSLTGGKNTEAFF	TRBV4-1	TRBD1	NA	TRBJ1-1
TGTGCCAGCAGCTTCTCGACTAGCGGGAGTGGTTACGAGCAGTACTTC	CASSFSTSGSGYEQYF	TRBV7-9	TRBD2	NA	TRBJ2-7
TGTGCCAGCAGTTACCCCCGGGACTTACCCATCGGGGAGCTGTTTTTT	CASSYPRDLPIGELFF	TRBV6-2/TRBV6-3	NA	NA	TRBJ2-2
TGTGCCAGCAGTTATTCTAGCGGAACTGAGCAGTTCTTC	CASSYSSGTEQFF	TRBV27	TRBD2	NA	TRBJ2-1
TGTGCCAGCAGATCCGGGATTCCGGCGGGTACGCAGTATTTT	CASRSGIPAGTQYF	TRBV25-1	NA	NA	TRBJ2-3
TGTGCCAGCAGCTCAAGGGACAGCAGGAACACTGAAGCTTTCTTT	CASSSRDSRNTEAFF	TRBV5-4	TRBD1	NA	TRBJ1-1
TGTGCCAGCAGCCGGGGGGTAGCGGGAGGCCGGGGTAGTGAACAAGAGACCCAGTACTTC	CASSRGVAGGRGSEQETQYF	TRBV7-6	TRBD2	NA	TRBJ2-5
TGTGCCAGCAGCGAGCCCCAGGGGGCGGGTACCAATGAGCAGTTCTTC	CASSEPQGAGTNEQFF	TRBV9	TRBD1	NA	TRBJ2-1
TGTGCCAGCAGTTACGTCGCGGGGGCGAACACTGAAGCTTTCTTT	CASSYVAGANTEAFF	TRBV6-2/TRBV6-3	NA	NA	TRBJ1-1
TGCGCCAGCAGCCGTTCGGAGACTAACTATGGCTACACCTTC	CASSRSETNYGYTF	TRBV5-1	NA	NA	TRBJ1-2
TGTGCCAGCAGCTCCCAAGGCGGGACAGGACCTAATTCACCCCTCCACTTT	CASSSQGGTGPNSPLHF	TRBV13	TRBD1	NA	TRBJ1-6
TGTGCCAGCCGACTAGGGGTTAGCACAGATACGCAGTATTTT	CASRLGVSTDTQYF	TRBV4-2	NA	NA	TRBJ2-3
TGTGCCAGCAGTGGGGACAGGGGGGATGGCTACACCTTC	CASSGDRGDGYTF	TRBV2	TRBD1	once	TRBJ1-2
TGTGCCAGCTCGCCCCCGGACAGGGCCCGTTTAAATGAGCAGTTCTTC	CASSPPDRARLNEQFF	TRBV18	TRBD1	NA	TRBJ2-1
TGTGCCTGGAGTGCAGCCACTAGCGGGTTTTTTAAGCAGTTCTTC	CAWSAATSGFFKQFF	TRBV30	TRBD2	few	TRBJ2-1
TGTGCCAGCAGCCAAGAGTACTCCGAGCAGTACTTC	CASSQEYSEQYF	TRBV3-1/TRBV3-2	NA	NA	TRBJ2-7
TGTGCCAGCTCACCAACCGGGGGCACTGAAGCTTTCTTT	CASSPTGGTEAFF	TRBV18	NA	NA	TRBJ1-1
TGTGCCACCAGTGACCCGGTGCGACAGCTATCGAACCAGCCCCAGCATTTT	CATSDPVRQLSNQPQHF	TRBV24-1	NA	NA	TRBJ1-5
TGTGCCAGCAGCTTAACTAGTACAGACTATAATTCACCCCTCCACTTT	CASSLTSTDYNSPLHF	TRBV7-9	NA	NA	TRBJ1-6
TGTGCCAGCAGCTCAGGAGGCACGAGCGCAGATACGCAGTATTTT	CASSSGGTSADTQYF	TRBV11-2	NA	NA	TRBJ2-3
TGTGCCAGCAGCCCAATAGGGGCCGGGGAGCTGTTTTTT	CASSPIGAGELFF	TRBV11-2	NA	NA	TRBJ2-2
TGTGCCAGCAGCCAGGAGCGAAGGCCCCAGCATTTT	CASSQERRPQHF	TRBV7-8	NA	once	TRBJ1-5
TGTGCCAGCAGTAAGGAACAGGGGTTGCCGCAGTATTTT	CASSKEQGLPQYF	TRBV28	TRBD1	NA	TRBJ2-3
TGTGCCAGTAGTATAGCAGGCACCAGCTCCTACGAGCAGTACTTC	CASSIAGTSSYEQYF	TRBV19	NA	NA	TRBJ2-7
TGTGCCAGCAGCTCCCACCCGGGAAGGGACTCCAGCTCCTACGAGCAGTACTTC	CASSSHPGRDSSSYEQYF	TRBV3-1/TRBV3-2	NA	NA	TRBJ2-7
TGTGCCAGCAGTGTACAGGGGACTGGTGGAAACACCATATATTTT	CASSVQGTGGNTIYF	TRBV2	TRBD1	NA	TRBJ1-3
TGTGCCAGCAGCCAAGATCAGGGGTCTGGGGGAAACACCATATATTTT	CASSQDQGSGGNTIYF	TRBV3-1/TRBV3-2	NA	NA	TRBJ1-3